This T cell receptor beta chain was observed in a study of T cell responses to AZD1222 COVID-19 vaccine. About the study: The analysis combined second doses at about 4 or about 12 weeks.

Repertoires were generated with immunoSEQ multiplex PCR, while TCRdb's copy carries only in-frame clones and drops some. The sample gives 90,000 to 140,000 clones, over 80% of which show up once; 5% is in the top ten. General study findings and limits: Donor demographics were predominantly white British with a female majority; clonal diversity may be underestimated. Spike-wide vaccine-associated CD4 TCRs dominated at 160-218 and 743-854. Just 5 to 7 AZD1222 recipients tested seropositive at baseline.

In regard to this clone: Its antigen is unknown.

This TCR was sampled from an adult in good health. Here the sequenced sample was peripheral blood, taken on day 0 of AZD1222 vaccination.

The CDR3 coding sequence is TGTGCCAGCAGCCCGGGGACAGGGGGAGCCTCGAACACTGAAGCTTTCTTT. Amino acid sequence: CASSPGTGGASNTEAFF. The J gene is TRBJ1-1, the V gene TRBV7-2; 11 bases fit TRBD1. The trim removed 5 bases at V and 1 base at J, leaving 9 bases unmatched. The CDR3 runs to 17 residues. Germline V gene data show CDR1 as SGHTA and CDR2 as FQGNSA. Based on the CDR3 plus reference TRBV7-2 and TRBJ1-1, the full variable domain is GAGVSQSPSNKVTEKGKDVELRCDPISGHTALYWYRQSLGQGLEFLIYFQGNSAPDKSGLPSDRFSAERTGGSVSTLTIQRTQQEDSAVYLCASSPGTGGASNTEAFFGQGTRLTVV.